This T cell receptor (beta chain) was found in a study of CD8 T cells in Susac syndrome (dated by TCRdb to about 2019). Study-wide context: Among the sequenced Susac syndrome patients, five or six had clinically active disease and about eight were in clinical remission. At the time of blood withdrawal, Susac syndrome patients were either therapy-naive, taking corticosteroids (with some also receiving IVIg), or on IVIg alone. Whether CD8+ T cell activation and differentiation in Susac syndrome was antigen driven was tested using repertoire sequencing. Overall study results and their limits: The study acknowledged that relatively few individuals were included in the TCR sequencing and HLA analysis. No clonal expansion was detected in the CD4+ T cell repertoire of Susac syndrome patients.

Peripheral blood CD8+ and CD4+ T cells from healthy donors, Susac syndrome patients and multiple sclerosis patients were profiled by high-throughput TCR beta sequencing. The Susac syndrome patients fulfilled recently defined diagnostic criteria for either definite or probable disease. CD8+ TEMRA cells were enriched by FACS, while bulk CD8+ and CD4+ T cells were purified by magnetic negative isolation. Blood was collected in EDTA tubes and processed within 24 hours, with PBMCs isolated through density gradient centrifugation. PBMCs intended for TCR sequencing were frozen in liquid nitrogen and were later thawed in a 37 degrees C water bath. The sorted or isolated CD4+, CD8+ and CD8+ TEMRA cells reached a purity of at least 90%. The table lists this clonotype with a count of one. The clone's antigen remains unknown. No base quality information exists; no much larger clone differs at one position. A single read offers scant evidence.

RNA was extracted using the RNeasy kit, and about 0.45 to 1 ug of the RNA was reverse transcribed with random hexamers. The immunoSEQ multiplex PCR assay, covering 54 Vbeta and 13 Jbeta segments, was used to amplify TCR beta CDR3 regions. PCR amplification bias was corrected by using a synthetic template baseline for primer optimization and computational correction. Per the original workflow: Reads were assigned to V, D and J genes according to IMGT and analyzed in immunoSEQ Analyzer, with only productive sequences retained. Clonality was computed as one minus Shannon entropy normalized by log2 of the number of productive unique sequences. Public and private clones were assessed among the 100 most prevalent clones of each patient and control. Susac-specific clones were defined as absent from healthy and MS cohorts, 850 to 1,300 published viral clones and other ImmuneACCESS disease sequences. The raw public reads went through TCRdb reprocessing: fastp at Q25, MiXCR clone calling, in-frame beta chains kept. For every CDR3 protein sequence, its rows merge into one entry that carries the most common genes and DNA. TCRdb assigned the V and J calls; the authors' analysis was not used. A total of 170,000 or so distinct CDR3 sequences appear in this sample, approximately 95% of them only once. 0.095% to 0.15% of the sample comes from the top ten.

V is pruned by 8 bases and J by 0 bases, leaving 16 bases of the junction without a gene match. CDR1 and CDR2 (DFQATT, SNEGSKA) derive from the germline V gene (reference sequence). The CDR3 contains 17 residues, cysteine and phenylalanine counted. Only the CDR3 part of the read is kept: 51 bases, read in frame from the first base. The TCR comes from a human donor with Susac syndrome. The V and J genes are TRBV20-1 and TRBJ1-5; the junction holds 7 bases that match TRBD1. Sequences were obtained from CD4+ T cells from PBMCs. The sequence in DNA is TGCAGTATCAGAAGAGAAGGGACAGTTTATAGCAATCAGCCCCAGCATTTT. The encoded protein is CSIRREGTVYSNQPQHF.